The 26 T cell receptor beta chains below were found in one sample sequenced in a study of cytomegalovirus exposure and HLA in healthy donors. The PCR used 60 Vbeta and 13 Jbeta primers. Profiling relied on immunoSEQ multiplex PCR, and the TCRdb table lists in-frame clones only, not all of them. The data show about 190,000 clones, around 86% seen once. Sequences were obtained from PBMCs. These receptor sequences come from a man younger than 45 in good health and CMV-seronegative.

The chain recombines TRBV10-1 with TRBJ2-2, with 7 bases lining up with TRBD2. The CDR3 runs 12 residues. Germline lookup yields CDR1 WNHNN and CDR2 SYGVQD (reference sequence). The ends lost 8 bases at V and 6 bases at J; junction bases unmatched: 3. CDR3 bases: TGCGCCAGCCAGACTAGCCCCGGGGAGCTGTTTTTT. It codes for CASQTSPGELFF.

The DNA of the CDR3 is TGTGCCCAGGGAAGAGTGTCTGAAGCTTTCTTT. As protein: CAQGRVSEAFF. V is TRBV2 and J is TRBJ1-1; weak D call: TRBD1 (5 bases). Germline loops: CDR1 SNHLY, CDR2 FYNNEI. This CDR3 spans 11 amino acids. V was trimmed by 11 bases and J by 6 bases, leaving 13 bases between them.

For this clone: Relative to the germline gene, one junction end is altered; a read error may explain this. This chain uses TRBV27 with TRBJ2-1; TRBD2 is a possible D gene (5 bases). The CDR3 length is 12 residues. Germline loops: CDR1 MNHEY, CDR2 SMNVEV (reference sequence). The CDR3 here is CASSLGETREIF. The CDR3 nucleotides are TGTGCCAGCAGTTTAGGGGAGACCCGCGAGATCTTC.

This chain joins TRBV2 and TRBJ1-2; no firm D call. The V gene's germline CDR1 is SNHLY and CDR2 FYNNEI. This CDR3 has 13 amino acids. V lost 8 bases and J 4 bases, leaving 14 bases between the germline ends. Here the CDR3 reads CASGNSLGYGYTF. The DNA for the CDR3 is TGTGCCAGCGGTAACAGTCTCGGCTATGGCTACACCTTC.

The chain couples TRBV19 to TRBJ2-7, with D maybe TRBD1 (6 bases). The V end was cut by 3 bases, the J end by 6 bases, with 12 bases between. CDR1 and CDR2 (germline): LNHDA, SQIVND (reference sequence). The CDR3 spans 13 residues. For the CDR3, the DNA is TGTGCCAGTAGTATGACAGGAATGGGCGAGCAGTACTTC. It codes for CASSMTGMGEQYF.

The chain uses TRBV9 and TRBJ1-2; D is undetermined. The germline gives CDR1 SGDLS, CDR2 YYNGEE. Trimming stripped 3 bases from V and 5 bases from J, with 8 bases between. The CDR3 loop spans 12 amino acids. CDR3 DNA sequence: TGTGCCAGCAGCGCAGGCAGATATGGCTACACCTTC. Encoded protein: CASSAGRYGYTF.

The rearrangement links TRBV6-1 to TRBJ2-1; 9 bases match TRBD2. Germline V gene sequence: CDR1 MNHNS, CDR2 SASEGT. V shed 1 base and J 9 bases; nucleotides not matched to a gene: 7. The CDR3 spans 15 residues. The CDR3 DNA reads TGTGCCAGCAGTGAAGAGGCGGGAGGGCCGGGTGAGCAGTTCTTC. Translated: CASSEEAGGPGEQFF.

The V gene is TRBV30, the J gene TRBJ1-2; D remains ambiguous. V was trimmed by 4 bases and J by 8 bases, leaving 17 bases between them. Per the germline V gene, CDR1 is GTSNPN and CDR2 is SVGIG (reference sequence). The CDR3 is 13 amino acids. The CDR3 protein is CAWTLQDIQGYTF. The CDR3 coding sequence is TGTGCCTGGACCCTGCAAGATATCCAGGGCTACACCTTC.

This clone occurred once. This chain links TRBV5-1 with TRBJ2-1; the match to TRBD2 covers 8 bases. V shed 1 base and J 7 bases; nucleotides not matched to a gene: 7. In germline, CDR1 is SGHRS, CDR2 YFSETQ. The CDR3 runs 15 residues. CDR3 amino acids: CASSLRAGGRNEQFF. CDR3 coding DNA: TGCGCCAGCAGCTTGAGGGCGGGGGGTCGGAATGAGCAGTTCTTC. The whole variable domain, remainder taken from reference TRBV5-1 and TRBJ2-1, is KAGVTQTPRYLIKTRGQQVTLSCSPISGHRSVSWYQQTPGQGLQFLFEYFSETQRNKGNFPGRFSGRQFSNSRSEMNVSTLELGDSALYLCASSLRAGGRNEQFFGPGTRLTVL.

This sequence joins TRBV19 and TRBJ1-6, with 11 bases that match TRBD1. CDR1 is LNHDA, CDR2 SQIVND, per germline (reference sequence). V shed 5 bases, J shed 7 bases, and the junction held 1 base outside the gene matches. The CDR3 is 14 residues long. The CDR3 reads CASSWTGGNSPLHF. The CDR3 nucleotides read TGTGCCAGTAGTTGGACAGGGGGCAATTCACCCCTCCACTTT.

This clone occurred once. The genes are TRBV6-1 and TRBJ2-3, with D possibly TRBD1 on 5 matching bases. Germline values: CDR1 MNHNS, CDR2 SASEGT. This CDR3 spans 13 amino acids. The V end was cut by 4 bases, the J end by 5 bases, with 10 bases between. The CDR3 loop is CASSVRGIDTQYF. In nucleotides, the CDR3 is TGTGCCAGCAGTGTTAGGGGTATAGATACGCAGTATTTT.

The chain is built from TRBV5-1 and TRBJ2-5, with 14 bases fitting TRBD2. From germline, CDR1 is SGHRS and CDR2 YFSETQ. After removal of 3 bases from V and 3 bases from J, the junction contained 1 base not matched to a gene. This CDR3 comprises 15 residues. DNA for the CDR3: TGCGCCAGCAGCTGGGGACTAGCGGGGGAAGAGACCCAGTACTTC. Encoded protein: CASSWGLAGEETQYF.

V is TRBV14 and J is TRBJ1-3, with D possibly matching TRBD1 (5 bases). Germline lookup yields CDR1 SGHDN and CDR2 FVKESK. V was pared by 3 bases and J by 0 bases, with 9 bases between. CDR3 length: 15 residues. This CDR3 is CASSQGRSSGNTIYF. The CDR3 nucleotides read TGTGCCAGCAGCCAGGGGCGGAGCTCTGGAAACACCATATATTTT.

The chain's CDR3 is CASSISGRGADTQYF. In DNA, the CDR3 is TGTGCCAGCAGCATTAGCGGGAGAGGCGCGGATACGCAGTATTTT. V usage is TRBV9 and J usage is TRBJ2-3, with 9 bases matching TRBD2. CDR1 is SGDLS and CDR2 is YYNGEE in the germline V gene. V was clipped by 4 bases and J by 6 bases; unmatched bases: 9. This CDR3 region has 15 residues.

J is TRBJ2-1 and V is TRBV10-2, with 11 bases identical to TRBD2. The CDR3 extends over 16 amino acids. J was trimmed by 7 bases and V by 5 bases; bases with no gene match: 10. Germline V gene sequence: CDR1 WSHSY, CDR2 SAAADI. CDR3 residues: CASSPIAGGPGNEQFF. The CDR3 DNA reads TGCGCCAGCAGTCCAATAGCGGGAGGGCCGGGAAATGAGCAGTTCTTC.

The rearrangement links TRBV5-1 to TRBJ2-7, with TRBD1 matching over 8 bases. V was clipped by 5 bases and J by 4 bases; unmatched bases: 5. The CDR3 is 13 amino acids. Germline loops: CDR1 SGHRS, CDR2 YFSETQ. CDR3 in amino acids: CASSDNRGYEQYF. The CDR3 DNA reads TGCGCCAGCAGTGATAACAGGGGGTACGAGCAGTACTTC.

V is TRBV5-1 and J is TRBJ1-1, with D possibly being TRBD1 (6 bases). There are 14 residues in the CDR3. Germline assignment: CDR1 SGHRS and CDR2 YFSETQ. V dropped 1 base and J dropped 6 bases, with 13 bases sitting between them. DNA of the CDR3: TGCGCCAGCAGCTTGACAGGGTCGTTCGCTGAAGCTTTCTTT. Protein: CASSLTGSFAEAFF.

This clone was observed a few times. The rearrangement joins TRBV19 to TRBJ1-5; D remains ambiguous. The CDR3 contains 15 residues. CDR1 is LNHDA, CDR2 SQIVND, per germline (reference sequence). Trimming removed 1 base at V and 6 bases at J, with 13 bases between. CDR3 coding DNA: TGTGCCAGTAGTATAGGTCTCCTTGGCGGTCAGCCCCAGCATTTT. Translated: CASSIGLLGGQPQHF. Using reference TRBV19 and TRBJ1-5 for the parts outside the CDR3, the full variable domain is DGGITQSPKYLFRKEGQNVTLSCEQNLNHDAMYWYRQDPGQGLRLIYYSQIVNDFQKGDIAEGYSVSREKKESFPLTVTSAQKNPTAFYLCASSIGLLGGQPQHFGDGTRLSIL.

Worth noting for this clone: A read error may account for a junction end that differs from germline. The genes are TRBV2 and TRBJ2-4; 7 positions agree with TRBD2. Germline CDR1 SNHLY, CDR2 FYNNEI. CDR3 length equals 13 residues. CDR3 DNA: TGTGCCAGCAGTGGACTAGCTGCAAACAGTCAGTACTTC. Translating gives CASSGLAANSQYF. The full variable domain, rest sourced from reference TRBV2 and TRBJ2-4, is EPEVTQTPSHQVTQMGQEVILRCVPISNHLYFYWYRQILGQKVEFLVSFYNNEISEKSEIFDDQFSVERPDGSNFTLKIRSTKLEDSAMYFCASSGLAANSQYFGAGTRLSVL.

V usage is TRBV9 and J usage is TRBJ2-1; 14 bases are a match to TRBD2. The trim removed 4 bases at V and 5 bases at J, leaving 5 bases unmatched. Per germline, CDR1 SGDLS and CDR2 YYNGEE. This CDR3 has 16 residues. The CDR3 DNA follows: TGTGCCAGCAGCCCCGGACTAGCGGGAGGTAACAATGAGCAGTTCTTC. Translated: CASSPGLAGGNNEQFF.

A few counts support this clone. This sequence joins TRBV4-2 and TRBJ2-2; 9 positions match TRBD2. CDR1 and CDR2 (germline): LGHNA, YNFKEQ. This CDR3 contains 17 residues. Germline trimming cut 6 bases from V and 5 bases from J; bases unmatched to any gene: 13. The CDR3 loop reads CASRGGGAWWETGELFF. The CDR3, as DNA: TGTGCCAGCAGAGGCGGGGGGGCCTGGTGGGAGACCGGGGAGCTGTTTTTT.

The chain recombines TRBV5-1 with TRBJ2-1; TRBD1 aligns across 12 bases. Germline CDR1 is SGHRS and CDR2 is YFSETQ. This CDR3 has 15 residues. Losses at the gene ends were 0 bases for V and 8 bases for J; bases not matched to a gene: 3. Here the CDR3 reads CASSLGDRGLYEQFF. In DNA, the CDR3 is TGCGCCAGCAGCTTGGGGGACAGGGGGCTCTATGAGCAGTTCTTC.

The rearrangement uses TRBV19 and TRBJ2-2; 7 bases fit TRBD2. The V segment lost 5 bases and the J segment 3 bases; nucleotides outside the gene matches: 6. Germline CDR1 is LNHDA and CDR2 is SQIVND (reference sequence). The CDR3 extends over 15 amino acids. For the CDR3, the DNA is TGTGCCAGTAGTCTTGCGGGAGTGTACACCGGGGAGCTGTTTTTT. Protein product: CASSLAGVYTGELFF.

The chain couples TRBV27 to TRBJ1-6; tentative D call: TRBD1 (6 bases). The length of the CDR3 is 14 residues. CDR1 and CDR2 from the germline V gene are MNHEY and SMNVEV (reference sequence). V lost 4 bases and J lost 9, with 13 bases in between. CDR3 region: CASSYRGGGSPLHF. CDR3 in DNA: TGTGCCAGCAGTTACCGGGGAGGGGGTTCACCCCTCCACTTT.

The V call is TRBV5-4, the J call TRBJ2-4; tentatively, D is TRBD2 (6 bases). V was clipped by 0 bases and J by 0 bases, with 13 bases between them. Germline-derived CDR1 and CDR2 are SGHNT and YYREEE (reference sequence). This CDR3 has 17 residues. The DNA for the CDR3 is TGTGCCAGCAGCTTGGCTGGCGGGGAATTAGCCAAAAACATTCAGTACTTC. It yields the protein CASSLAGGELAKNIQYF. Based on the CDR3 plus reference TRBV5-4 and TRBJ2-4, the full variable domain is ETGVTQSPTHLIKTRGQQVTLRCSSQSGHNTVSWYQQALGQGPQFIFQYYREEENGRGNFPPRFSGLQFPNYSSELNVNALELDDSALYLCASSLAGGELAKNIQYFGAGTRLSVL.

The chain links TRBV28 to TRBJ1-1, with no clear D. The germline CDR1 and CDR2 sequences are MDHEN and SYDVKM. CDR3 length: 12 amino acids. V dropped 7 bases and J dropped 4 bases, with 10 bases sitting between them. The CDR3 DNA sequence: TGTGCCAGCACTTCTAGTGGCACTGAAGCTTTCTTT. Protein sequence: CASTSSGTEAFF.